Listed below are T cell receptor beta chains from one sample, sequenced in a study of cytomegalovirus exposure and HLA in healthy donors. TCRdb's copy holds only in-frame clones and misses some; the assay was immunoSEQ multiplex PCR. Of approximately 100,000 clones in the sample, about 93% were seen once. Sequencing was performed on PBMCs. The receptors here all came from a woman aged 30 to 39 in good health and CMV-seropositive. Both conserved end residues are part of each CDR3. A D gene is named only where the DNA matches it firmly. Size tells how often a clone was seen (once, few, many) or the class of an expanded clone, and some rows leave it out.

D: NA; J: TRBJ1-3; V: TRBV7-9; size: NA; CDR3: CASGSGTISGNTIYF; DNA: TGTGCCAGCGGGTCAGGGACTATCTCTGGAAACACCATATATTTT
D: NA; J: TRBJ2-2; V: TRBV28; size: NA; CDR3: CARRDTGELFF; DNA: TGTGCCAGACGGGACACCGGGGAGCTGTTTTTT
D: NA; J: TRBJ2-2; V: TRBV7-9; size: NA; CDR3: CASSLAREPGELFF; DNA: TGTGCCAGCAGCTTAGCCAGGGAACCCGGGGAGCTGTTTTTT
D: NA; J: TRBJ2-7; V: TRBV6-5; size: NA; CDR3: CASRVGGLSYEQYF; DNA: TGTGCCAGCAGGGTGGGGGGGCTCTCCTACGAGCAGTACTTC
D: TRBD1; J: TRBJ1-1; V: TRBV5-4; size: NA; CDR3: CASSLGQGAPAFF; DNA: TGTGCCAGCAGCCTCGGACAGGGGGCGCCTGCTTTCTTT
D: NA; J: TRBJ1-5; V: TRBV28; size: NA; CDR3: CASSPGAHQPQHF; DNA: TGTGCCAGCAGTCCGGGAGCCCATCAGCCCCAGCATTTT
D: NA; J: TRBJ2-4; V: TRBV2; size: NA; CDR3: CASQASIVKNIQYF; DNA: TGTGCCAGCCAGGCGTCTATCGTCAAAAACATTCAGTACTTC
D: NA; J: TRBJ2-1; V: TRBV7-3; size: NA; CDR3: CASSEQANEQFF; DNA: TGTGCCAGCAGCGAACAGGCCAATGAGCAGTTCTTC
D: TRBD2; J: TRBJ2-1; V: TRBV27; size: NA; CDR3: CASSTWTSPSAYNEQFF; DNA: TGTGCCAGCAGTACGTGGACTAGTCCCAGCGCCTACAATGAGCAGTTCTTC
D: TRBD2; J: TRBJ2-1; V: TRBV9; size: NA; CDR3: CASSGTSGRSYNEQFF; DNA: TGTGCCAGCAGCGGGACTAGCGGACGCTCCTACAATGAGCAGTTCTTC
D: TRBD2; J: TRBJ2-1; V: TRBV27; size: once; CDR3: CASSSGTSGSDEQFF; DNA: TGTGCCAGCAGTTCCGGGACTAGCGGGAGTGATGAGCAGTTCTTC
D: TRBD1; J: TRBJ1-5; V: TRBV27; size: NA; CDR3: CASSPSTGGTSNSNQPQHF; DNA: TGTGCCAGCAGTCCGTCAACAGGGGGCACATCTAATAGCAATCAGCCCCAGCATTTT
D: NA; J: TRBJ1-2; V: TRBV28; size: NA; CDR3: CASSLPETGPFYGYTF; DNA: TGTGCCAGCAGTTTACCTGAGACAGGCCCCTTCTATGGCTACACCTTC
D: NA; J: TRBJ2-7; V: TRBV6-1; size: NA; CDR3: CASRDRREQYF; DNA: TGTGCCAGCCGCGATAGGAGAGAGCAGTACTTC
D: TRBD1; J: TRBJ1-4; V: TRBV28; size: NA; CDR3: CASSFTGGANEKLFF; DNA: TGTGCCAGCAGCTTTACAGGGGGTGCTAATGAAAAACTGTTTTTT
D: TRBD1; J: TRBJ2-7; V: TRBV5-1; size: NA; CDR3: CASSLGQGANEQYF; DNA: TGCGCCAGCAGCTTGGGCCAGGGGGCTAACGAGCAGTACTTC
D: NA; J: TRBJ2-5; V: TRBV7-9; size: once; CDR3: CASSLAARRGSETQYF; DNA: TGTGCCAGCAGCTTAGCTGCCCGTAGGGGATCGGAGACCCAGTACTTC
D: NA; J: TRBJ2-1; V: TRBV19; size: NA; CDR3: CASSSTEVRSYNEQFF; DNA: TGTGCCAGTAGTTCGACCGAGGTCCGAAGTTACAATGAGCAGTTCTTC
D: NA; J: TRBJ2-7; V: TRBV7-9; size: few; CDR3: CASSPGTYSQYF; DNA: TGTGCCAGCAGCCCCGGGACTTATTCGCAGTACTTC
D: TRBD1; J: TRBJ1-1; V: TRBV19; size: NA; CDR3: CASSYRGNTEAFF; DNA: TGTGCCAGTAGCTACAGGGGTAACACTGAAGCTTTCTTT
D: TRBD2; J: TRBJ2-7; V: TRBV30; size: NA; CDR3: CAWSARTSLHEQYF; DNA: TGTGCCTGGAGTGCCCGGACTAGCTTACACGAGCAGTACTTC
D: NA; J: TRBJ2-2; V: TRBV19; size: NA; CDR3: CASTTRAPGELFF; DNA: TGTGCCAGTACCACCAGGGCACCCGGGGAGCTGTTTTTT
D: NA; J: TRBJ2-2; V: TRBV9; size: NA; CDR3: CASSYRQTNTGELFF; DNA: TGTGCCAGCAGCTACCGACAGACAAACACCGGGGAGCTGTTTTTT
D: NA; J: TRBJ2-4; V: TRBV6-1; size: once; CDR3: CASSASPTWDKIAKNIQYF; DNA: TGTGCCAGCAGTGCATCCCCTACGTGGGACAAAATAGCCAAAAACATTCAGTACTTC
D: TRBD2; J: TRBJ2-1; V: TRBV5-1; size: NA; CDR3: CASSPMGLAVSNEQFF; DNA: TGCGCCAGCAGCCCAATGGGACTAGCGGTCTCCAATGAGCAGTTCTTC
D: TRBD1; J: TRBJ1-2; V: TRBV7-8; size: NA; CDR3: CASSLGDRFYPNYGYTF; DNA: TGTGCCAGCAGCTTAGGGGACAGATTTTACCCTAACTATGGCTACACCTTC
D: TRBD1; J: TRBJ2-7; V: TRBV27; size: NA; CDR3: CASSLYSPGGAYEQYF; DNA: TGTGCCAGCAGTTTATATTCTCCAGGGGGCGCGTACGAGCAGTACTTC
D: TRBD1; J: TRBJ1-1; V: TRBV7-9; size: NA; CDR3: CASSINLGGQGAFEAFF; DNA: TGTGCCAGCAGCATAAACCTTGGTGGACAGGGGGCTTTTGAAGCTTTCTTT
D: NA; J: TRBJ1-1; V: TRBV5-8; size: NA; CDR3: CASSFGGAAEAFF; DNA: TGTGCCAGCAGCTTCGGGGGTGCAGCTGAAGCTTTCTTT
D: NA; J: TRBJ1-2; V: TRBV6-4; size: once; CDR3: CASSDGGYGYTF; DNA: TGTGCCAGCAGTGACGGCGGCTATGGCTACACCTTC
D: NA; J: TRBJ2-2; V: TRBV19; size: NA; CDR3: CASSSGLLGMRNGELFF; DNA: TGTGCCAGTAGCTCGGGACTCCTAGGGATGCGCAACGGGGAGCTGTTTTTT
D: TRBD1; J: TRBJ1-4; V: TRBV7-9; size: NA; CDR3: CASSFWTGGGEKLFF; DNA: TGTGCCAGCAGCTTCTGGACAGGGGGTGGTGAAAAACTGTTTTTT
D: TRBD1; J: TRBJ1-2; V: TRBV4-2; size: NA; CDR3: CASSQGEGQGLGYTF; DNA: TGTGCCAGCAGCCAAGGAGAGGGACAGGGATTAGGCTACACCTTC
D: NA; J: TRBJ1-3; V: TRBV7-2; size: NA; CDR3: CASSLTPGSGNTIYF; DNA: TGTGCCAGCAGCTTAACCCCCGGCTCTGGAAACACCATATATTTT
D: NA; J: TRBJ1-4; V: TRBV7-2; size: NA; CDR3: CASSFGGLREEKLFF; DNA: TGTGCCAGCAGCTTTGGGGGGTTAAGAGAAGAAAAACTGTTTTTT
D: NA; J: TRBJ2-7; V: TRBV13; size: NA; CDR3: CASSSYRKSYEQYF; DNA: TGTGCCAGCAGCTCATACAGGAAATCCTACGAGCAGTACTTC
D: NA; J: TRBJ1-1; V: TRBV7-6; size: NA; CDR3: CASSSIGPGITNTEAFF; DNA: TGTGCCAGCAGCTCTATTGGGCCCGGGATTACGAACACTGAAGCTTTCTTT
D: TRBD2; J: TRBJ2-7; V: TRBV10-1; size: once; CDR3: CASSESSSGSYEQYF; DNA: TGCGCCAGCAGTGAGTCGTCTAGCGGGAGCTACGAGCAGTACTTC
D: TRBD1; J: TRBJ1-2; V: TRBV29-1; size: NA; CDR3: CSARDRDLKGYTF; DNA: TGCAGCGCACGGGACAGAGACCTTAAGGGCTACACCTTC
D: NA; J: TRBJ2-1; V: TRBV18; size: NA; CDR3: CASSPGGFNEQFF; DNA: TGTGCCAGCTCACCAGGAGGGTTCAATGAGCAGTTCTTC
D: TRBD2; J: TRBJ2-1; V: TRBV5-5; size: NA; CDR3: CASSMGLAGRNEQFF; DNA: TGTGCCAGCAGCATGGGACTAGCGGGAAGGAATGAGCAGTTCTTC